This section outlines one T cell receptor beta chain sequence together with its context. This CDR3 region has 17 residues. J lost 2 bases, V lost 0 bases, and 7 bases had no gene match. Germline assignment: CDR1 SGHVS and CDR2 FQNEAQ. TCRdb re-called the RT-PCR reads with MiXCR, one entry per CDR3 protein. The sample has approximately 250,000 distinct CDR3 sequences; around 14% are singletons. This sample was taken from a study of patients and donors after allogeneic stem cell transplantation. This TCR came from a human donor who was either an allogeneic HSCT recipient or a stem cell or donor lymphocyte infusion donor (not recorded which). It is not recorded whose cells these are; they may come from a transplant donor. The sequenced sample consisted of blood, either unsorted or a sorted T cell fraction (not recorded which). The chain employs TRBV7-8 and TRBJ2-3; 8 positions match TRBD2. The DNA for the CDR3 is TGTGCCAGCAGCTTAGCGACCAGCGGGAGCGTCACAGATACGCAGTATTTT. Protein sequence: CASSLATSGSVTDTQYF. Using reference TRBV7-8 and TRBJ2-3 for the parts outside the CDR3, the full variable domain is GAGVSQSPRYKVAKRGQDVALRCDPISGHVSLFWYQQALGQGPEFLTYFQNEAQLDKSGLPSDRFFAERPEGSVSTLKIQRTQQEDSAVYLCASSLATSGSVTDTQYFGPGTRLTVL.